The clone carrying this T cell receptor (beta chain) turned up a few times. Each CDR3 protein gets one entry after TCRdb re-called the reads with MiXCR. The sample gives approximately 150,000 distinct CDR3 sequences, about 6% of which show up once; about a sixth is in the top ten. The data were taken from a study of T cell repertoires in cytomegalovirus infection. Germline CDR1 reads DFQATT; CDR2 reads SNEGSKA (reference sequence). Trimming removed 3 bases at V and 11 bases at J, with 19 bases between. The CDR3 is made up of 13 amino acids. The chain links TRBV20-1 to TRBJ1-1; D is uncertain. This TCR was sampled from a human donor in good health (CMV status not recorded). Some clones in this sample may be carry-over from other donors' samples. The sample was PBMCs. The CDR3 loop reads CSASPVILVSAFF. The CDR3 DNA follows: TGCAGTGCTAGTCCGGTCATTTTGGTTAGTGCTTTCTTT.